Reported below is one T cell receptor (beta chain). This sample is drawn from a study of technical replicates of blood from a few donors. Sequencing used immunoSEQ multiplex PCR; TCRdb keeps in-frame clones, though not all of them. This sample carries tens of thousands of clones, approximately 87% of them seen once, and the ten largest clones take around 5.2%. Trimming shortened V by 6 bases and J by 4 bases, and 9 bases separated the two germline ends. The CDR3 has 11 residues. Germline values: CDR1 DFQATT, CDR2 SNEGSKA (reference sequence). The specimen sequenced was PBMCs. The rearrangement joins TRBV20-1 to TRBJ2-5, with unresolved D. The source is a human donor in good health. Some clones in this sample may be carry-over from other donors' samples. Here the CDR3 reads CSAKFSETQYF. The CDR3 bases are TGCAGTGCCAAATTTTCAGAGACCCAGTACTTC.